Listed below are T cell receptor beta chains from one sample, sequenced in a study of cytomegalovirus exposure and HLA in healthy donors. Profiled with immunoSEQ multiplex PCR; TCRdb holds only in-frame clones, not every one. The profile covers 120,000 or so clones, with roughly 77% appearing a single time and roughly 1.8% taken by the ten largest. The sequencing sample was made of PBMCs. The source is a man between 18 and 35 years old in good health and CMV-seronegative. The CDR3 runs from the conserved cysteine through the conserved F or W. D genes are given only for firm matches. Size is omitted from some rows. Given values are once, few, many or a class for expanded clones.

d_gene,abundance,v_gene,j_gene,CDR3nt,CDR3aa
.,.,TRBV15,TRBJ2-1,TGTGCCACCAGCAGAGGAATCGTTCAGGAGGGTCCCCCTTACTCCTACAATGAGCAGTTCTTC,CATSRGIVQEGPPYSYNEQFF
.,.,TRBV13,TRBJ1-2,TGTGCCAGCAGCTCAGACGGGGGGACCCCCTCCTATGGCTACACCTTC,CASSSDGGTPSYGYTF
.,.,TRBV15,TRBJ1-2,TGTGCCACCAGCAGACCTAAGAGTACCGGACCGGGGGGCTACACCTTC,CATSRPKSTGPGGYTF
.,.,TRBV7-9,TRBJ1-1,TGTTCCATCCAGGGTTGGAAGAGTAACACTGAAGCTTTCTTT,CSIQGWKSNTEAFF
.,.,TRBV7-6,TRBJ2-7,TGTGCCAGCAGCCGAACAGGGTACGACGAGCAGTACTTC,CASSRTGYDEQYF
.,.,TRBV7-2,TRBJ1-1,TGTGCCAGCAGCTCCATGGGGGGGGGCTACACTGAAGCTTTCTTT,CASSSMGGGYTEAFF
.,.,TRBV19,TRBJ1-5,TGTGCCAGTAGTATGGGCCTCACGAGCAATCAGCCCCAGCATTTT,CASSMGLTSNQPQHF
TRBD2,.,TRBV19,TRBJ2-7,TGTGCCAGTAGTTGGGTAGCGGGGGGTTCCTACGAGCAGTACTTC,CASSWVAGGSYEQYF
.,few,TRBV11-2,TRBJ2-2,TGTGCCAGCAGCTTAACAAACACCGGGGAGCTGTTTTTT,CASSLTNTGELFF
.,.,TRBV9,TRBJ2-2,TGTGCCAGCAGCCTAGTATTGAACACCGGGGAGCTGTTTTTT,CASSLVLNTGELFF
TRBD2,.,TRBV6-6,TRBJ2-1,TGTGCCAGCAGGCGAGCGGGGGGGCCAACGAATGAGCAGTTCTTC,CASRRAGGPTNEQFF
.,.,TRBV5-1,TRBJ2-1,TGCGCCAGCAGCCTAAGGGGCGGGGAACCCTACAATGAGCAGTTCTTC,CASSLRGGEPYNEQFF
.,.,TRBV5-1,TRBJ2-7,TGCGCCAGCAGCCTCCCTAGTTACGAGCAGTACTTC,CASSLPSYEQYF
.,.,TRBV7-9,TRBJ1-3,TGTGCCAGCAGCCAAATAGCAGGGCGCGGAAACACCATATATTTT,CASSQIAGRGNTIYF
.,.,TRBV11-3,TRBJ2-1,TGTGCCAGCAGCTTATGGGGGGGGGCCTCCTACAATGAGCAGTTCTTC,CASSLWGGASYNEQFF
TRBD2,few,TRBV14,TRBJ2-5,TGTGCCAGCAGCGAGTGGACTAGCGGGGGGGCAGAGACCCAGTACTTC,CASSEWTSGGAETQYF
.,once,TRBV9,TRBJ2-3,TGTGCCAGCAGCGTAGTCGGTGACATTCGCACAGATACGCAGTATTTT,CASSVVGDIRTDTQYF
TRBD1,.,TRBV5-1,TRBJ2-7,TGCGCCAGCAGCTTGCCCGGGACAGGGTCCTACGAGCAGTACTTC,CASSLPGTGSYEQYF
TRBD2,.,TRBV7-9,TRBJ2-1,TGTGCCAGCAGCCAGCCTCCGGGGGGGGCCTCAAATGAGCAGTTCTTC,CASSQPPGGASNEQFF
TRBD2,.,TRBV7-9,TRBJ2-7,TGTGCCAGCAGCTTAGGTAGCGGGGGCTACGAGCAGTACTTC,CASSLGSGGYEQYF
.,.,TRBV7-2,TRBJ2-2,TGTGCCAGCAGCTTAGCGCTAGCATCTGGTACCATGACCGGGGAGCTGTTTTTT,CASSLALASGTMTGELFF
.,.,TRBV19,TRBJ2-3,TGTGCCAGTAGTATAGACGGGAGAGGGACCACAGATACGCAGTATTTT,CASSIDGRGTTDTQYF
TRBD1,.,TRBV7-2,TRBJ1-5,TGTGCCAGCAGCTTAGGGTGGGGACAGGGCCAGCCCCAGCATTTT,CASSLGWGQGQPQHF
TRBD1,.,TRBV5-4,TRBJ2-7,TGTGCCAGCAGCTTTCCCTGGACAGGGGGCCGTGAGCAGTACTTC,CASSFPWTGGREQYF
.,.,TRBV5-5,TRBJ2-7,TGTGCCAGCAGCTTGGGGGCAGGAAAGAACTCCTACGAGCAGTACTTC,CASSLGAGKNSYEQYF
TRBD1,.,TRBV2,TRBJ1-5,TGTGCCATTGGGACAGGGGGATATCAGCCCCAGCATTTT,CAIGTGGYQPQHF
.,.,TRBV15,TRBJ1-3,TGTGCCACCAGCAGAGACGTGGGGCAGGGAGGAAACACCATATATTTT,CATSRDVGQGGNTIYF
.,.,TRBV6-1,TRBJ2-7,TGTGCCAGCAGTGTTGCGGGACTGAGCTCCTACGAGCAGTACTTC,CASSVAGLSSYEQYF
TRBD1,.,TRBV7-9,TRBJ2-2,TGTGCCAGCAGCTCCCCGGGACAGGGTCGGACCGGGGAGCTGTTTTTT,CASSSPGQGRTGELFF
.,once,TRBV19,TRBJ1-1,TGTGCCAGTATCCCGACAGGACGAGACACTGAAGCTTTCTTT,CASIPTGRDTEAFF
TRBD1,.,TRBV27,TRBJ1-2,TGTGCCAGCAGTTTAAAGGCCGGGACAGCCTCTAACTATGGCTACACCTTC,CASSLKAGTASNYGYTF
TRBD2,.,TRBV2,TRBJ2-3,TGTGCCAGCAGGGTAGCGGGGGGGCCTGACACAGATACGCAGTATTTT,CASRVAGGPDTDTQYF
TRBD2,.,TRBV9,TRBJ2-1,TGTGCCAGCAGCGAAATAACGACTAGCAGTAATGAGCAGTTCTTC,CASSEITTSSNEQFF